A single sample gave rise to the 26 T cell receptor beta chains below, sequenced in a study of T cell repertoires in cytomegalovirus infection. TCRdb fed the reads into MiXCR, producing one record per CDR3 protein. The table has some 150,000 distinct CDR3 sequences, 5.5% to 7% seen once. The sample consisted of PBMCs. The receptors shown here come from a human donor in good health (CMV status not recorded). Some clones in this sample may be carry-over from other donors' samples.

This clonotype has a count of ten or more. This chain links TRBV7-2 with TRBJ2-3; 15 bases map to TRBD2. CDR1 is SGHTA, CDR2 FQGNSA, per germline. The CDR3 extends over 20 amino acids. V lost 4 bases and J lost 1; bases outside the gene matches: 12. This chain's CDR3 is CASSSRTSGGARAGTDTQYF. CDR3 nucleotide sequence: TGTGCCAGCAGCTCCCGGACTAGCGGGGGGGCCCGGGCTGGCACAGATACGCAGTATTTT.

The CDR3 protein is CASSLGGAGFF. The CDR3 coding sequence is TGTGCCAGCAGTTTGGGAGGGGCCGGGTTCTTC. The J gene is TRBJ2-1, the V gene TRBV12-3 or TRBV12-4; 7 nucleotides agree with TRBD2. The V and J ends lost 3 bases and 15 bases, in that order; junction bases with no gene match: 5. The CDR3 has 11 amino acids.

This clonotype came up a few times. The V call is TRBV7-8, the J call TRBJ2-2; D gene ambiguous. Germline assignment: CDR1 SGHVS and CDR2 FQNEAQ. This CDR3 is built from 15 residues. V shed 1 base and J shed 6 bases, with 12 bases lying between them. CDR3: CASSLDRAKPGELFF. CDR3 bases: TGTGCCAGCAGCTTAGATAGGGCAAAACCCGGGGAGCTGTTTTTT. Full variable domain (remainder filled in from reference TRBV7-8 and TRBJ2-2): GAGVSQSPRYKVAKRGQDVALRCDPISGHVSLFWYQQALGQGPEFLTYFQNEAQLDKSGLPSDRFFAERPEGSVSTLKIQRTQQEDSAVYLCASSLDRAKPGELFFGEGSRLTVL.

The J gene is TRBJ2-2, the V gene TRBV6-6; D may be TRBD2 (7 bases). The germline V and J ends were trimmed by 2 bases and 5 bases, with 18 bases remaining between them. Germline CDR1 and CDR2: MNHNY and SVGAGI (reference sequence). CDR3 length: 17 residues. The chain's CDR3 is CASSYPARGARTGELFF. DNA of the CDR3: TGTGCCAGCAGTTACCCGGCCCGGGGGGCACGGACCGGGGAGCTGTTTTTT.

In its sample, this clonotype was seen many times. The rearrangement links TRBV28 to TRBJ1-5, with 9 bases aligning to TRBD1. Germline CDR1 and CDR2: MDHEN and SYDVKM. The CDR3 is 14 residues long. V dropped 6 bases and J dropped 7; count of bases not matched to a gene: 7. CDR3 bases: TGTGCCAGCAGCATACAGGGGGCTAGGCAGCCCCAGCATTTT. This translates into CASSIQGARQPQHF. The variable domain in full, completed from reference TRBV28 and TRBJ1-5, reads DVKVTQSSRYLVKRTGEKVFLECVQDMDHENMFWYRQDPGLGLRLIYFSYDVKMKEKGDIPEGYSVSREKKERFSLILESASTNQTSMYLCASSIQGARQPQHFGDGTRLSIL.

The table lists this clonotype with many counts. This chain connects TRBV7-2 to TRBJ2-2; weak D call: TRBD2 (6 bases). Germline CDR1 SGHTA, CDR2 FQGNSA. There are 16 residues in the CDR3. V lost 6 bases to trimming and J lost 6 bases, with 20 bases between them. The CDR3 region has the DNA TGTGCCAGCAGTCCGCCCTCGACTAGTAGCGCCGGGGAGCTGTTTTTT. Translating it yields CASSPPSTSSAGELFF.

This clonotype came up many times. The chain uses TRBV11-2 and TRBJ1-2; D gene unclear. The CDR3 sequence is 13 residues long. CDR1 SGHAT and CDR2 FQNNGV come from the germline V gene. V was clipped by 1 base and J by 8 bases, with 11 bases between them. The CDR3 nucleotides are TGTGCCAGCAGCTTAGTCTTAGGGAGCGGCTACACCTTC. It specifies CASSLVLGSGYTF.

This clonotype has ten or more counts. CDR3 nucleotides: TGTGCCAGCAGTTACGCCCGGGGGATCTTTTACGAGCAGTACTTC. Protein sequence: CASSYARGIFYEQYF. The chain has TRBV6-2 or TRBV6-3 and TRBJ2-7, with a weak D call TRBD2 (6 bases). V lost 2 bases to trimming and J lost 4 bases, with 15 bases between them. This CDR3 is built from 15 residues. Germline-derived CDR1 and CDR2 are MNHEY and SVGEGT.

The table lists this clonotype with many counts. The chain combines TRBV12-3 or TRBV12-4 with TRBJ2-2, with D possibly called TRBD1 or TRBD2 (6 bases each). Deletions cut 6 bases from V and 5 bases from J, with 16 bases between. This CDR3 comprises 15 residues. CDR3 in amino acids: CASSARGRGTGELFF. CDR3 nucleotides: TGTGCCAGCAGCGCCCGGGGGCGGGGTACCGGGGAGCTGTTTTTT.

The V gene is TRBV10-2, the J gene TRBJ2-7; D is undetermined. Germline V gives CDR1 WSHSY, CDR2 SAAADI. Trimming left V 6 bases short and J 2 bases short, with 11 bases between. The CDR3 extends over 13 amino acids. The CDR3 sequence is CASSTLGTYEQYF. The CDR3 DNA follows: TGCGCCAGCAGCACACTGGGGACCTACGAGCAGTACTTC.

This clonotype has just a few counts. This chain uses TRBV20-1 with TRBJ2-7, with 9 positions matching TRBD1. Trimming took 3 bases from V and 6 from J; bases not matched to a gene: 6. The V gene's germline CDR1 is DFQATT and CDR2 SNEGSKA (reference sequence). The CDR3 is 13 amino acids. This chain's CDR3 is CSASSGQGSEQYF. The CDR3, as DNA: TGCAGTGCTAGTTCGGGACAGGGTTCCGAGCAGTACTTC.

This clonotype showed up just a few times. V gene TRBV24-1 combines with J gene TRBJ2-3; 8 positions agree with TRBD1. This CDR3 region has 14 residues. J lost 6 bases, V lost 4 bases, and 5 bases had no gene match. Looked up from germline, CDR1 is KGHDR and CDR2 is SFDVKD. CDR3 nucleotides: TGTGCCACCAGTGACACCCGACAGGGGGATACGCAGTATTTT. This gives the protein CATSDTRQGDTQYF.

This clonotype has more than one count but fewer than ten. The genes are TRBV20-1 and TRBJ2-5; D tentatively reads TRBD1 or TRBD2 (5 bases each). Germline values: CDR1 DFQATT, CDR2 SNEGSKA (reference sequence). Trimming removed 1 base at V and 7 bases at J, with 19 bases between. The CDR3 is made up of 15 amino acids. CDR3 region: CSARGGPGSAWTQYF. The CDR3, as DNA: TGCAGTGCTAGAGGGGGACCTGGTAGTGCTTGGACCCAGTACTTC.

This clonotype has a count of ten or more. V gene TRBV27 combines with J gene TRBJ2-1; possibly TRBD1 or TRBD2 for D (6 bases each). V was clipped by 4 bases and J by 7 bases, with 17 bases between them. In germline, CDR1 is MNHEY, CDR2 SMNVEV (reference sequence). This CDR3 contains 15 residues. The CDR3 loop reads CASSSSGGLRNEQFF. Written as DNA, the CDR3 is TGTGCCAGCAGTTCTAGTGGGGGGCTCCGGAATGAGCAGTTCTTC.

The genes are TRBV12-3 or TRBV12-4 and TRBJ2-5, with 13 bases matching TRBD2. The CDR3 consists of 15 residues. V shed 5 bases and J 1 base; nucleotides not matched to a gene: 1. The CDR3 here is CASSTSGGVQETQYF. The CDR3 DNA sequence: TGTGCCAGCAGTACTAGCGGGGGGGTCCAAGAGACCCAGTACTTC.

This clonotype has just a few counts. The chain recombines TRBV6-1 with TRBJ2-1; possibly TRBD2 for D (6 bases). With 8 bases removed from V and 7 bases from J, the gap between germline ends came to 15 bases. Germline lookup yields CDR1 MNHNS and CDR2 SASEGT. The CDR3 has 13 residues. The CDR3 here is CASAAGRRNEQFF. The CDR3 DNA follows: TGTGCCAGCGCGGCGGGGAGGAGGAATGAGCAGTTCTTC.

This clonotype turned up a few times. The gene calls are TRBV20-1 and TRBJ2-3; 10 bases line up with TRBD1. CDR1 and CDR2 (germline): DFQATT, SNEGSKA (reference sequence). The CDR3 runs to 14 residues. Losses at the gene ends were 5 bases for V and 2 bases for J; bases not matched to a gene: 4. The CDR3 spells CSAGQGVYTDTQYF. The CDR3 region has the DNA TGCAGTGCTGGACAGGGGGTCTACACAGATACGCAGTATTTT.

This clonotype appeared many times. This chain joins TRBV7-2 and TRBJ1-4, with D perhaps matching TRBD1 (6 bases). This CDR3 has 15 amino acids. CDR1 and CDR2 from the germline V gene are SGHTA and FQGNSA. Between the trimmed V and J ends, which lost 3 bases and 6 bases, there was a span of 14 bases. The CDR3 nucleotides read TGTGCCAGCAGCTTTACAGGGATTTCTTATGAAAAACTGTTTTTT. Translation gives CASSFTGISYEKLFF.

This chain connects TRBV7-9 to TRBJ2-1; D perhaps matches TRBD2 (6 bases). Germline loops: CDR1 SEHNR, CDR2 FQNEAQ (reference sequence). The V gene lost 5 bases and the J gene lost 6 bases, with 17 bases spanning the gap. This CDR3 is 15 amino acids long. CDR3 nucleotide sequence: TGTGCCAGCAGCCCCACGGGACCAGCGGGCAATGAGCAGTTCTTC. This codes for CASSPTGPAGNEQFF.

A few counts support this clonotype. The CDR3 coding sequence is TGCAGCGTTGCGCGGGCGGGAAACGGGGAGCTGTTTTTT. The encoded protein is CSVARAGNGELFF. This sequence joins TRBV29-1 and TRBJ2-2, with a possible D match to TRBD2 (6 bases). The length of the CDR3 is 13 residues. Germline V gives CDR1 SQVTM, CDR2 ANQGSEA. V was cut by 4 bases and J by 7 bases, with 13 bases left in between.

The chain couples TRBV6-1 to TRBJ2-7; 14 bases align to TRBD2. V trimming: 4 bases; J trimming: 7 bases; junction bases outside the gene matches: 3. The CDR3 is 14 residues long. The germline CDR1 and CDR2 sequences are MNHNS and SASEGT. CDR3 residues: CASSGGTSGREQYF. CDR3 coding DNA: TGTGCCAGCAGTGGAGGGACTAGCGGGAGAGAGCAGTACTTC.

This clonotype was recorded a few times. The rearrangement uses TRBV7-8 and TRBJ2-2, with D perhaps TRBD2 (6 bases). The CDR3 extends over 17 amino acids. CDR1 and CDR2 from the germline V gene are SGHVS and FQNEAQ. The V end was cut by 5 bases, the J end by 4 bases, with 20 bases between. CDR3 amino acids: CASSRHRDLVSTGELFF. The CDR3 nucleotides are TGTGCCAGCAGCAGACACCGGGACTTAGTATCCACCGGGGAGCTGTTTTTT. Full variable domain (rest looked up from reference TRBV7-8 and TRBJ2-2): GAGVSQSPRYKVAKRGQDVALRCDPISGHVSLFWYQQALGQGPEFLTYFQNEAQLDKSGLPSDRFFAERPEGSVSTLKIQRTQQEDSAVYLCASSRHRDLVSTGELFFGEGSRLTVL.

This clonotype was counted many times. The chain joins TRBV4-3 to TRBJ2-3; 11 bases line up with TRBD2. Germline V gives CDR1 LGHNA, CDR2 YSLEER. The junction had 0 bases not matched to a gene; V was cut back by 0 bases and J by 4 bases. This CDR3 spans 15 amino acids. The CDR3 coding sequence is TGCGCCAGCAGCCAAGAACTAGCGGGGGCAGATACGCAGTATTTT. Translated: CASSQELAGADTQYF.

This clonotype was seen at least ten times. The chain couples TRBV6-2 or TRBV6-3 to TRBJ1-1, with D perhaps matching TRBD1 (5 bases). V was trimmed by 0 bases and J by 3 bases, leaving 14 bases between them. Germline CDR1 reads MNHEY; CDR2 reads SVGEGT. The CDR3 runs to 16 residues. CDR3 loop: CASSYSILGLDTEAFF. The CDR3, as DNA: TGTGCCAGCAGTTACTCGATTCTGGGGCTGGACACTGAAGCTTTCTTT.

This clonotype showed up many times. This chain uses TRBV7-2 with TRBJ2-7; 11 bases fit TRBD1. V was pared by 5 bases and J by 6 bases, with 9 bases of the junction left unmatched. CDR1 and CDR2 (germline): SGHTA, FQGNSA. The CDR3 contains 15 residues. CDR3 amino acids: CASSATGDRGSEQYF. CDR3 coding DNA: TGTGCCAGCAGCGCGACCGGGGACAGGGGGAGCGAGCAGTACTTC. The variable domain in full, with the rest retrieved from reference TRBV7-2 and TRBJ2-7, is GAGVSQSPSNKVTEKGKDVELRCDPISGHTALYWYRQSLGQGLEFLIYFQGNSAPDKSGLPSDRFSAERTGGSVSTLTIQRTQQEDSAVYLCASSATGDRGSEQYFGPGTRLTVT.

This clonotype appeared many times. V usage is TRBV7-2 and J usage is TRBJ1-1; 7 positions match TRBD1. This CDR3 is 13 amino acids long. Looked up from germline, CDR1 is SGHTA and CDR2 is FQGNSA. V was clipped by 5 bases and J by 4 bases; unmatched bases: 4. CDR3 nucleotide sequence: TGTGCCAGCAGCCCTCAGGGGGGCACTGAAGCTTTCTTT. Its translation is CASSPQGGTEAFF.